The rows below give T cell receptor beta chains drawn from one sample of a study of blood T cell repertoires in COVID-19. Only in-frame clones appear in the TCRdb table, and some are missing; sequencing was by immunoSEQ multiplex PCR. The data hold approximately 270,000 clones, with about 90% observed a single time. The sequenced sample was PBMCs or T cells enriched from blood (not recorded which). These receptors were collected from a human donor in a cohort exposed to, infected with or recovered from COVID-19 (not recorded which). The donor label of this sample is uncertain. CDR3s include the opening cysteine and the closing phenylalanine or tryptophan. The D gene is left open where the match is weak. Clone sizes are given selectively: once, few, many, or a class where the clone is expanded.

TRBJ2-3 | . | TRBV11-2 | TRBD2 | 15 | TGTGCCAGCAGCTTAGAGCGGGGGGGGGCAGATACGCAGTATTTT | CASSLERGGADTQYF
TRBJ1-1 | . | TRBV30 | . | 12 | TGTGCCTGGAGTGTACGACAGGACCTAAGGGCATTT | CAWSVRQDLRAF
TRBJ1-1 | . | TRBV6-5 | TRBD1 | 14 | TGTGCCAGCAGGGGACAGGGGGCTATCACTGAAGCTTTCTTT | CASRGQGAITEAFF
TRBJ1-2 | . | TRBV6-5 | TRBD1 | 14 | TGTGCCAGCAGCCGTGGACAGGGGGCGGATGGCTACACCTTC | CASSRGQGADGYTF
TRBJ1-2 | . | TRBV29-1 | . | 13 | TGCAGCGTTGAACAGGGTCCCGACTATGGCTACACCTTC | CSVEQGPDYGYTF
TRBJ1-5 | . | TRBV19 | TRBD1 | 17 | TGTGCCAGTACCGGGACAGGAGGCCTCATTAGCAATCAGCCCCAGCATTTT | CASTGTGGLISNQPQHF
TRBJ2-5 | . | TRBV11-2 | TRBD1 | 19 | TGTGCCAGCAGCTTAAGGGCGAGAGCGAACAGGGGGCGCGAAGAGACCCAGTACTTC | CASSLRARANRGREETQYF
TRBJ2-1 | once | TRBV9 | . | 14 | TGTGCCAGCAGCGTGATGACAGACGGAACTGAGCAGTTCTTC | CASSVMTDGTEQFF
TRBJ2-2 | few | TRBV2 | TRBD1 | 14 | TGTGCCAGCAGTCTCCGGGACAGGGGCGGGGAGCTGTTTTTT | CASSLRDRGGELFF
TRBJ1-4 | . | TRBV10-3 | . | 13 | TGTGCCATCAGAACAGGGACTAATGAAAAACTGTTTTTT | CAIRTGTNEKLFF
TRBJ1-1 | . | TRBV6-5 | . | 16 | TGTGCCAGCAGTTACTCGGGCCCCAGCGGACCCACTGAAGCTTTCTTT | CASSYSGPSGPTEAFF
TRBJ1-2 | . | TRBV10-1 | . | 14 | TGCGCCAGCAGTGAGTGGAGCAGTAACTATGGCTACACCTTC | CASSEWSSNYGYTF
TRBJ1-6 | . | TRBV6-5 | . | 14 | TGTGCCAGCACCGTTTCCTCGGGGAATTCACCCCTCCACTTT | CASTVSSGNSPLHF
TRBJ1-2 | few | TRBV19 | . | 15 | TGTGCCAGTAGTATGGACAGACTACCATACTATGGCTACACCTTC | CASSMDRLPYYGYTF
TRBJ2-3 | . | TRBV7-2 | . | 14 | TGTGCCAGCAGCTTATCGACTCCCACAGATACGCAGTATTTT | CASSLSTPTDTQYF
TRBJ2-7 | . | TRBV6-1 | . | 14 | TGTGCCAGCAGTGAATGGGGCAGGGGCAACGAGCAGTACTTC | CASSEWGRGNEQYF
TRBJ1-2 | . | TRBV29-1 | . | 8 | TGCAGCGGCGATGGCTACACCTTC | CSGDGYTF
TRBJ2-5 | . | TRBV28 | . | 15 | TGTGCCAGCGGACTCGGGGTGTTAGACCAAGAGACCCAGTACTTC | CASGLGVLDQETQYF
TRBJ1-4 | . | TRBV9 | TRBD1 | 15 | TGTGCCAGCAGTTCTACCCAGGGGGCCAGGGAAAAACTGTTTTTT | CASSSTQGAREKLFF
TRBJ1-6 | . | TRBV5-1 | TRBD1 | 15 | TGCGCCAGCAGCTTGGGGGACAGCCTAAATTCACCCCTCCACTTT | CASSLGDSLNSPLHF
TRBJ2-5 | . | TRBV6-5 | TRBD2 | 14 | TGTGCCAGCAGTAGCGGGGGGGCGGGAGAGACCCAGTACTTC | CASSSGGAGETQYF
TRBJ1-1 | once | TRBV18 | . | 12 | TGTGCCAGCTCCTTCAGCGGGGACGAAGCTTTCTTT | CASSFSGDEAFF
TRBJ1-5 | . | TRBV21-1 | . | 22 | TGTGCCAGCAGCAAATTCCTTGGAAGAGGGGACAGGGGGCGAAAAGGCAATCAGCCCCAGCATTTT | CASSKFLGRGDRGRKGNQPQHF
TRBJ2-7 | . | TRBV12-3/TRBV12-4 | . | 12 | TGTGCCAGCAGTGGTTTTGGAGGGGCCGGCGCCTTC | CASSGFGGAGAF
TRBJ2-6 | . | TRBV6-1 | TRBD1 | 17 | TGTGCCAGCAGTGGAAGGACAGGGCTGCCCGGGGCCAACGTCCTGACTTTC | CASSGRTGLPGANVLTF
TRBJ1-1 | . | TRBV21-1 | . | 15 | . | CASSKVGTGNTEAFF
TRBJ2-3 | . | TRBV11-3 | TRBD2 | 18 | TGTGCCAGCAGCCCCCGGGAGGAGCGGGGACCTAGCACAGATACGCAGTATTTT | CASSPREERGPSTDTQYF
TRBJ2-5 | . | TRBV19 | TRBD1 | 16 | TGTGCCAGCTACTCCGGGACAGGGGATTTGGAAGAGACCCAGTACTTC | CASYSGTGDLEETQYF
TRBJ1-1 | few | TRBV19 | . | 13 | TGTGCCAGTAGTATGGGCCTGAACACTGAAGCTTTCTTT | CASSMGLNTEAFF
TRBJ1-2 | . | TRBV28 | . | 12 | TGTGCCAGCAGTTTCCAAAACTATGGCTACACCTTC | CASSFQNYGYTF
TRBJ1-1 | . | TRBV3-1/TRBV3-2 | . | 17 | TGTGCCAGCAGCCCTCGACTGGATTCAGCCCTGAACACTGAAGCTTTCTTT | CASSPRLDSALNTEAFF
TRBJ2-2 | . | TRBV18 | TRBD1 | 16 | TGTGCCAGCTCACCACCGGGACAGGGAAAAGCCGGGGAGCTGTTTTTT | CASSPPGQGKAGELFF
TRBJ1-2 | once | TRBV6-5 | . | 14 | TGTGCCAGCAGGCTGCGGGGGGGAAGGTATGGCTACACCTTC | CASRLRGGRYGYTF